The 5 T cell receptor beta chains presented below share a single source sample, sequenced in a study of T cell repertoires in cytomegalovirus infection. These receptors have no identified antigens. TCRdb fed the reads into MiXCR, producing one record per CDR3 protein. This sample has 68,000 or so distinct CDR3 sequences, with approximately 22% found just once. Sequencing used PBMCs, sequenced either directly or after in vitro stimulation (not recorded which). The origin of the receptors is a human donor in good health (CMV status not recorded). Some clones in this sample may be carry-over from other donors' samples.

This clonotype appeared a few times. The chain recombines TRBV15 with TRBJ2-1; tentatively, D is TRBD2 (5 bases). This CDR3 is built from 15 residues. Germline-derived CDR1 and CDR2 are LNHNV and YYDKDF (reference sequence). Trimming stripped 5 bases from V and 0 bases from J, with 11 bases between. The CDR3 region has the DNA TGTGCCACCAGCGCCCAGCGGATCTCCTACAATGAGCAGTTCTTC. Its protein product is CATSAQRISYNEQFF.

The chain has TRBV6-6 and TRBJ2-2, with D tentatively TRBD1 or TRBD2 (5 bases each). The germline CDR1 and CDR2 sequences are MNHNY and SVGAGI (reference sequence). V was clipped by 5 bases and J by 6 bases, with 13 bases between them. The CDR3 runs to 14 residues. CDR3 sequence reads: CASSGTYNPGELFF. The CDR3 DNA is TGTGCCAGCAGTGGGACCTACAATCCCGGGGAGCTGTTTTTT.

This clonotype was seen more than once but under ten times. The chain links TRBV30 to TRBJ2-7; TRBD2 matches 8 bases. Germline V CDR1 and CDR2: GTSNPN, SVGIG (reference sequence). This CDR3 is 14 amino acids long. After removal of 2 bases from V and 6 bases from J, the junction contained 9 bases not matched to a gene. The CDR3 coding sequence is TGTGCCTGGAGTACAGGACTAGCTTCTAGCGAGCAGTACTTC. Protein: CAWSTGLASSEQYF.

The V and J genes are TRBV19 and TRBJ1-1, with D unresolved. The V end lost 8 bases, the J end lost 5 bases, and 15 bases lay between the germline ends. The length of the CDR3 is 13 residues. Germline V gene sequence: CDR1 LNHDA, CDR2 SQIVND (reference sequence). The CDR3 DNA sequence: TGTGCCAGTGGATCCACATCGGGGACTGAAGCTTTCTTT. Residues: CASGSTSGTEAFF.

J is TRBJ2-3 and V is TRBV20-1, with D perhaps TRBD1 (5 bases). The germline gives CDR1 DFQATT, CDR2 SNEGSKA (reference sequence). Deletions cut 3 bases from V and 2 bases from J, with 12 bases between. The CDR3 is 14 residues long. CDR3 coding DNA: TGCAGTGCTAGTGGGGCAGGTTACACAGATACGCAGTATTTT. It is translated as CSASGAGYTDTQYF.